This TCR beta chain was profiled in a study of lymphopenia after photon versus proton radiotherapy. V dropped 0 bases and J dropped 3 bases, with 19 bases sitting between them. This CDR3 contains 17 residues. Germline loops: CDR1 SGHRS, CDR2 YFSETQ. Turning to this clone: What it binds is not known.

The study's findings and limits: Better survival with proton therapy was suggested as possible, not demonstrated.

Some clones are missing from TCRdb's copy, which holds only in-frame ones; the method was immunoSEQ multiplex PCR. The sample contains roughly 67,000 clones, approximately 90% of which appear only once. This receptor was taken from a woman between 65 and 79 years old with pancreatic cancer. The sample here was peripheral blood, taken from a patient treated with photon-based radiotherapy. The V gene is TRBV5-1, the J gene TRBJ2-7, with D uncertain. CDR3 sequence (DNA): TGCGCCAGCAGCTTGGGCTTGCTGGACGGAACTTACTACGAGCAGTACTTC. Protein: CASSLGLLDGTYYEQYF. Filled out from reference TRBV5-1 and TRBJ2-7, the complete variable domain reads KAGVTQTPRYLIKTRGQQVTLSCSPISGHRSVSWYQQTPGQGLQFLFEYFSETQRNKGNFPGRFSGRQFSNSRSEMNVSTLELGDSALYLCASSLGLLDGTYYEQYFGPGTRLTVT.